This TCR beta chain stems from a study of T cell repertoires in cytomegalovirus infection. At the level of the study: In public TCR beta signatures, there were indications of both CMV infection and matching HLA type. General study results and limits: Frequencies of public TCR beta families were cumulated, and this identified carriers of CMV plus the relevant HLA. Dominating the ex vivo response were TCR beta clonotypes that were CMV-specific and HLA-C-restricted.

Using its own MiXCR run on the reads, TCRdb lists one record per CDR3 protein. The sample shows 500,000 to 600,000 distinct CDR3 sequences, approximately 17% of them seen only once. As for this clonotype: The antigen is not known.

Trimming shortened V by 5 bases and J by 4 bases, and 23 bases separated the two germline ends. The CDR3 covers 17 residues. Germline V gene lookup returns CDR1 GTSNPN and CDR2 SVGIG (reference sequence). The clonotype was recovered from a human donor in good health (CMV status not recorded). Some clones in this sample may be carry-over from other donors' samples. Sequencing used CD8+ T cells from PBMCs. This rearrangement joins TRBV30 to TRBJ2-2; D uncertain. In DNA, the CDR3 is TGTGCCTGGCGCGAACCAGATCGCAACATTCTCACCGGGGAGCTGTTTTTT. This sequence encodes CAWREPDRNILTGELFF.